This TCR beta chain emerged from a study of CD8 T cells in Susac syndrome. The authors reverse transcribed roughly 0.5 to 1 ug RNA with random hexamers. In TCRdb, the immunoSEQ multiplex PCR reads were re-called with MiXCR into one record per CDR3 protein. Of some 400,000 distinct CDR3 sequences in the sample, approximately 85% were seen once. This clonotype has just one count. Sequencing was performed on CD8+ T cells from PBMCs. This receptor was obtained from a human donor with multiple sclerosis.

The CDR3 loop is CASSQETDREDYGYTF. CDR3 nucleotides: TGTGCCAGCAGCCAAGAAACTGACAGGGAGGACTATGGCTACACCTTC. V gene TRBV3-1 combines with J gene TRBJ1-2, with 7 bases lining up with TRBD1. Germline V gene sequence: CDR1 LGHDT, CDR2 YNNKEL (reference sequence). The CDR3 loop spans 16 amino acids. The junction had 7 bases not matched to a gene; V was cut back by 0 bases and J by 3 bases. Together with reference TRBV3-1 and TRBJ1-2, the CDR3 gives the full variable domain: DTAVSQTPKYLVTQMGNDKSIKCEQNLGHDTMYWYKQDSKKFLKIMFSYNNKELIINETVPNRFSPKSPDKAHLNLHINSLELGDSAVYFCASSQETDREDYGYTFGSGTRLTVV.